This T cell receptor (beta chain) is from a study of T cells expressing NK-cell markers. Study context: CD3+CD56+NKG2C+, CD3+CD56+NKG2C- and CD3+CD56-NKG2C+ T cells, once sorted, supplied the TCR beta repertoires. Among the eight sequenced donors, seven tested HCMV-seropositive and one tested seronegative.

Note on this clonotype: Its antigen remains unidentified.

With the 5' RACE reads reprocessed, TCRdb shows one record per CDR3 protein and no DNA. The table for this sample gives about 460,000 distinct CDR3 sequences. This CDR3 is built from 15 residues. Findings and limits, study-wide: A handful of donors likewise had their CD3+CD56-NKG2C+ fraction led by these clonotypes.

This clonotype was obtained from a woman between 50 and 59 years old in good health. The gene calls are TRBV12-3 or TRBV12-4 and TRBJ2-3; without DNA, the TCRdb call of TRBD1 cannot be checked. Sample: blood T cells: a sorted CD56 or NKG2C T cell subset, CD4+ or CD8+ T cells, or bulk PBMC T cells (not recorded which). The CDR3 loop reads CASSGDRPLTDTQYF.